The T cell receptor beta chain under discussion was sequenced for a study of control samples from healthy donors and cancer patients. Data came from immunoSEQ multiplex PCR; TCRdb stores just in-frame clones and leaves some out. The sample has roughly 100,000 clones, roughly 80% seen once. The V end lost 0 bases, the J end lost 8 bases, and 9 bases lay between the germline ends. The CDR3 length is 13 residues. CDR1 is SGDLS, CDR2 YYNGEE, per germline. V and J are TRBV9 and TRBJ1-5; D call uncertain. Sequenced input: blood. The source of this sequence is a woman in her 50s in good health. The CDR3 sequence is CASSVEGIKPQHF. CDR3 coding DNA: TGTGCCAGCAGCGTAGAAGGCATAAAGCCCCAGCATTTT.